This T cell receptor beta chain came from a study of T cells in Graves' hyperthyroidism and ophthalmopathy. Across the study: Before any treatment, at initial diagnosis, peripheral blood was collected.

Amplified TCR beta CDR3 regions derived from RNA transcripts. Initially, a first-round RT-PCR of the TCR CDR3 employed the HTBI primer set. TCRdb ran MiXCR on the multiplex PCR reads and lists one entry per CDR3 protein. The data show 400,000 or so distinct CDR3 sequences, around 15% seen once. Study outcomes and limitations: From stable hyperthyroidism, ophthalmopathy was set apart by a 13 V-J model. The model made its ophthalmopathy prediction, and onset followed a median about 6.8 months later. Most expanded thyroid clonotypes above 0.001 recurred in blood.

Ten or more counts support this clonotype. Its antigen is undetermined. Sequenced: blood. This TCR derives from a woman aged 30 to 39 with Graves' ophthalmopathy.

CDR3 coding DNA: TGTGCCAGCAGGGCCCCGTTCACGACCAGCTATGGCTACACCTTC. It translates to CASRAPFTTSYGYTF. The V and J genes are TRBV13 and TRBJ1-2; D gene uncertain. Germline loops: CDR1 PRHDT, CDR2 FYEKMQ (reference sequence). The CDR3 covers 15 residues. V was cut by 6 bases and J by 4 bases, with 18 bases left in between.